Shown below are 25 T cell receptor beta chains from a single sample sequenced in a study of control samples from healthy donors and cancer patients. Profiling relied on immunoSEQ multiplex PCR, and the TCRdb table lists in-frame clones only, not all of them. The repertoire has tens of thousands of clones, approximately 91% of them found once; the top ten carry around 5.7%. Input material: blood. Every receptor here comes from a woman aged 45-59 years in good health.

The chain links TRBV5-1 to TRBJ1-6, with a tentative D call TRBD1 (5 bases). Per germline, CDR1 SGHRS and CDR2 YFSETQ. V was pared by 4 bases and J by 9 bases, with 14 bases between. The CDR3 loop spans 14 amino acids. The CDR3, as DNA: TGCGCCAGCAGCCCGGGGGTTGAGGGTTCACCCCTCCACTTT. This translates into CASSPGVEGSPLHF. Based on the CDR3 plus reference TRBV5-1 and TRBJ1-6, the full variable domain is KAGVTQTPRYLIKTRGQQVTLSCSPISGHRSVSWYQQTPGQGLQFLFEYFSETQRNKGNFPGRFSGRQFSNSRSEMNVSTLELGDSALYLCASSPGVEGSPLHFGNGTRLTVT.

This clone was seen once. The chain is built from TRBV5-4 and TRBJ2-3, with D tentatively TRBD2 (6 bases). The germline V gene has CDR1 SGHNT and CDR2 YYREEE (reference sequence). Between the trimmed V and J ends, which lost 10 bases and 1 base, there was a span of 13 bases. This CDR3 region has 13 residues. The CDR3 spells CAGGGVGTDTQYF. The CDR3 DNA is TGTGCCGGCGGCGGGGTGGGCACAGATACGCAGTATTTT. Supplemented by reference TRBV5-4 and TRBJ2-3, the full variable domain reads ETGVTQSPTHLIKTRGQQVTLRCSSQSGHNTVSWYQQALGQGPQFIFQYYREEENGRGNFPPRFSGLQFPNYSSELNVNALELDDSALYLCAGGGVGTDTQYFGPGTRLTVL.

The chain uses TRBV19 and TRBJ2-7; possibly TRBD1 for D (6 bases). V dropped 2 bases and J dropped 7 bases, with 12 bases sitting between them. CDR1 is LNHDA, CDR2 SQIVND, per germline (reference sequence). The CDR3 covers 13 residues. CDR3 sequence (DNA): TGTGCCAGTAGTATAAACCTACAGGGAGAGCAGTACTTC. It encodes CASSINLQGEQYF.

The J gene is TRBJ2-5, the V gene TRBV18; D is unresolved. In germline, CDR1 is KGHSH, CDR2 LQKENI. The CDR3 is 13 amino acids. V gave up 2 bases and J gave up 0 bases, with 4 bases separating them. The CDR3 reads CASSPGYQETQYF. The CDR3 DNA follows: TGTGCCAGCTCACCAGGGTACCAAGAGACCCAGTACTTC.

This clone was seen a single time. The V gene is TRBV27, the J gene TRBJ2-2; no clear D. This CDR3 is 14 amino acids long. V was pared by 3 bases and J by 2 bases, with 7 bases between. Per germline, CDR1 MNHEY and CDR2 SMNVEV (reference sequence). CDR3 sequence: CASSFLANTGELFF. The DNA for the CDR3 is TGTGCCAGCAGTTTCTTGGCTAACACCGGGGAGCTGTTTTTT.

The V call is TRBV6-5, the J call TRBJ2-7; 9 positions match TRBD1. CDR3 size: 15 residues. Looked up from germline, CDR1 is MNHEY and CDR2 is SVGAGI. With 6 bases clipped from V and 8 bases from J, the junction kept 14 bases outside the gene matches. The CDR3 DNA reads TGTGCCAGCAGCGACGGGAGGCAGGGACAGGGCAAGCAGTACTTC. Translated: CASSDGRQGQGKQYF.

This chain uses TRBV20-1 with TRBJ2-7, with a tentative D call TRBD1 (6 bases). Germline loops: CDR1 DFQATT, CDR2 SNEGSKA (reference sequence). This CDR3 is built from 11 residues. V was pared by 1 base and J by 6 bases, with 7 bases between. CDR3 protein: CSARVGAEQYF. As DNA, the CDR3 is TGCAGTGCTAGAGTGGGGGCCGAGCAGTACTTC.

The genes are TRBV24-1 and TRBJ1-2, with 7 bases matching TRBD1. Trimming removed 0 bases from V and 7 bases from J; junction bases left unmatched: 1. The germline V gene has CDR1 KGHDR and CDR2 SFDVKD. This CDR3 is built from 13 residues. The CDR3 nucleotides read TGTGCCACCAGTGATTTGGGACAGGTTGGCTACACCTTC. Translated: CATSDLGQVGYTF.

The chain uses TRBV5-4 and TRBJ1-2; TRBD1 matches 7 bases. J gave up 8 bases and V 1 base, and 8 bases lay outside the gene matches. The CDR3 runs 14 residues. Per germline, CDR1 SGHNT and CDR2 YYREEE (reference sequence). The CDR3 bases are TGTGCCAGCAGCTTGCTAGGGGGCGCAGTCGGCTACACCTTC. Translating it yields CASSLLGGAVGYTF.

The V gene is TRBV11-2, the J gene TRBJ1-5; perhaps TRBD1 as D (6 bases). There are 13 residues in the CDR3. Deletions cut 7 bases from V and 5 bases from J, with 12 bases between. Germline-derived CDR1 and CDR2 are SGHAT and FQNNGV. The CDR3 loop is CASTPRGYQPQHF. The CDR3 DNA reads TGTGCCAGCACCCCTAGGGGGTATCAGCCCCAGCATTTT.

This chain connects TRBV27 to TRBJ2-3; TRBD2 aligns across 13 bases. J was trimmed by 3 bases and V by 5 bases; bases with no gene match: 5. Germline V CDR1 and CDR2: MNHEY, SMNVEV (reference sequence). The CDR3 is 16 residues long. CDR3 in DNA: TGTGCCAGCAGTACACTAGCGGGGGGGCTAACAGATACGCAGTATTTT. It specifies CASSTLAGGLTDTQYF.

This chain joins TRBV6-1 and TRBJ1-1, with D perhaps TRBD1 (5 bases). Trimming stripped 2 bases from V and 5 bases from J, with 12 bases between. This CDR3 is built from 14 residues. Per the germline V gene, CDR1 is MNHNS and CDR2 is SASEGT. For the CDR3, the DNA is TGTGCCAGCAGTGAATTGGTGGGGGTAACTGAAGCTTTCTTT. It yields the protein CASSELVGVTEAFF.

The V and J genes are TRBV5-1 and TRBJ1-6; D is unresolved. CDR1 and CDR2 (germline): SGHRS, YFSETQ. Deletions cut 0 bases from V and 7 bases from J, with 8 bases between. There are 14 residues in the CDR3. The CDR3 DNA sequence: TGCGCCAGCAGCTTGGCAATGCAAAATTCACCCCTCCACTTT. Translation: CASSLAMQNSPLHF.

This chain links TRBV5-1 with TRBJ2-6, with TRBD1 identical over 11 bases. J gave up 4 bases and V 5 bases, and 2 bases lay outside the gene matches. Germline V gene lookup returns CDR1 SGHRS and CDR2 YFSETQ. The CDR3 length is 15 residues. The DNA for the CDR3 is TGCGCCAGCAGAAGGACAGGGGGCGGGGCCAACGTCCTGACTTTC. Encoded protein: CASRRTGGGANVLTF.

V usage is TRBV2 and J usage is TRBJ1-1; D unresolved. This CDR3 spans 13 amino acids. V gave up 7 bases and J gave up 0 bases, with 9 bases separating them. Germline V gene lookup returns CDR1 SNHLY and CDR2 FYNNEI. The chain's CDR3 is CASMDEMNTEAFF. The CDR3 DNA reads as TGTGCCAGCATGGACGAAATGAACACTGAAGCTTTCTTT.

This clone was recorded once. The chain joins TRBV28 to TRBJ2-1; maybe TRBD2 (7 bases). V was pared by 2 bases and J by 2 bases, with 10 bases between. CDR1 MDHEN and CDR2 SYDVKM come from the germline V gene. The CDR3 extends over 15 amino acids. The CDR3 region is CASSLTGGAYNEQFF. CDR3 nucleotide sequence: TGTGCCAGCAGTTTAACGGGGGGCGCCTACAATGAGCAGTTCTTC.

The chain has TRBV2 and TRBJ2-3, with TRBD2 identical over 7 bases. CDR1 is SNHLY, CDR2 FYNNEI, per germline. The CDR3 loop spans 12 amino acids. V was pared by 8 bases and J by 1 base, with 0 bases of the junction left unmatched. DNA of the CDR3: TGTGCCAGCGCGGGGGGCACAGATACGCAGTATTTT. Encoded protein: CASAGGTDTQYF.

This rearrangement joins TRBV11-3 to TRBJ1-4; D perhaps matches TRBD1 (5 bases). Trimming pared 4 bases from V and 6 bases from J, leaving 15 bases between. Germline V gene sequence: CDR1 SGHNT, CDR2 YENEEA. The CDR3 runs to 15 residues. As DNA, the CDR3 is TGTGCCAGCAGCTCCACCGGGACCGCGGATGAAAAACTGTTTTTT. Encoded protein: CASSSTGTADEKLFF.

This clone was picked up one time. This chain joins TRBV7-9 and TRBJ1-2, with TRBD1 identical over 9 bases. J was trimmed by 5 bases and V by 2 bases; bases with no gene match: 15. This CDR3 spans 18 amino acids. Germline assignment: CDR1 SEHNR and CDR2 FQNEAQ (reference sequence). DNA of the CDR3: TGTGCCAGCAGCTTATACATAGTCACCGGGACAGGGTCGTATGGCTACACCTTC. As protein: CASSLYIVTGTGSYGYTF.

V and J are TRBV19 and TRBJ1-1; the match to TRBD1 covers 7 bases. The germline gives CDR1 LNHDA, CDR2 SQIVND (reference sequence). V lost 6 bases to trimming and J lost 0 bases; unmatched junction nucleotides: 1. The CDR3 totals 13 residues. The CDR3 sequence is CASRGQLNTEAFF. The CDR3 nucleotides read TGTGCCAGTAGGGGACAGCTGAACACTGAAGCTTTCTTT.

J is TRBJ2-2 and V is TRBV5-1; D call uncertain. Trimming removed 0 bases at V and 4 bases at J, with 16 bases between. This CDR3 has 17 residues. Germline lookup yields CDR1 SGHRS and CDR2 YFSETQ. CDR3 DNA sequence: TGCGCCAGCAGCTTGGGAAGGCCCGGGCGGAGCACCGGGGAGCTGTTTTTT. Its translation: CASSLGRPGRSTGELFF.

V and J are TRBV2 and TRBJ2-7; D might be TRBD1 (6 bases). CDR3 length: 16 amino acids. Trimming took 6 bases from V and 7 from J, leaving 25 bases between them. Per the germline V gene, CDR1 is SNHLY and CDR2 is FYNNEI. Here the CDR3 DNA reads TGTGCCAGCAGGCAACAAATCGACAGGTCAATTAGGGAGCAGTACTTC. Residues: CASRQQIDRSIREQYF.

This clone was counted between two and nine times. This chain uses TRBV6-1 with TRBJ2-3, with TRBD2 matching over 9 bases. V was clipped by 3 bases and J by 0 bases; unmatched bases: 7. Per germline, CDR1 MNHNS and CDR2 SASEGT. The CDR3 is made up of 17 amino acids. CDR3 loop: CASSDLSGGPSTDTQYF. The CDR3 DNA sequence: TGTGCCAGCAGTGACCTTAGCGGGGGCCCTAGCACAGATACGCAGTATTTT.

V gene TRBV27 combines with J gene TRBJ1-3; D unclear. Germline CDR1 MNHEY, CDR2 SMNVEV (reference sequence). The CDR3 extends over 13 amino acids. V was clipped by 6 bases and J by 4 bases, with 10 bases between them. This CDR3 reads CASRTQQGNTIYF. CDR3 bases: TGTGCCAGCAGGACTCAACAGGGAAACACCATATATTTT.

The chain recombines TRBV7-2 with TRBJ1-2, with D maybe TRBD1 (5 bases). Germline lookup yields CDR1 SGHTA and CDR2 FQGNSA. V shed 0 bases and J shed 5 bases, with 13 bases lying between them. The CDR3 sequence is 15 residues long. CDR3 residues: CASSLAVGDLYGYTF. Here the CDR3 DNA reads TGTGCCAGCAGCTTAGCAGTGGGGGACCTATATGGCTACACCTTC.